The 3 T cell receptor beta chains presented below share a single source sample, sequenced in a study of CD8+ T cells in alopecia areata (dated by TCRdb to the late 2010s). Library method: the immunoSEQ multiplex PCR assay. RNA was extracted from all samples and reverse transcribed into cDNA as template for TCR sequencing. TCRdb obtained this table from immuneACCESS and retained in-frame rearrangements with V and J assigned. These tables miss some clones; where compared with another copy, unresolved V genes account for less than half of the shortfall, and the remainder is unexplained. The sample data list more than 90,000 clones, and 50% to 75% of these were observed just once. Nearly 30% of the sample belongs to the ten largest clones. Reading the label with the study, this specimen's time point is: 4 weeks on oral tofacitinib. What this sample's treatment or condition label stands for: oral pan-JAK inhibitor, 5-10 mg twice daily.

Sequenced material: CD8+ T cells sorted from blood, taken at week 4, from a patient treated with tofacitinib. The receptors stem from a human donor with alopecia areata.

This clone was counted between two and nine times. The V call is TRBV7-2, the J call TRBJ2-1, with D unresolved. Germline CDR1 SGHTA, CDR2 FQGNSA. The CDR3 runs 12 residues. The V and J ends lost 8 bases and 4 bases respectively, with 9 bases between them. This CDR3 reads CASVLRYNEQFF. Written as DNA, the CDR3 is TGTGCCAGCGTGTTGCGGTACAATGAGCAGTTCTTC.

This chain connects TRBV7-2 to TRBJ1-2; D possibly corresponds to TRBD1 (5 bases). CDR1 SGHTA and CDR2 FQGNSA come from the germline V gene. The CDR3 runs 16 residues. Between the trimmed V and J ends, which lost 5 bases and 3 bases, there was a span of 19 bases. Here the CDR3 reads CASSRPRGGVDYGYTF. The CDR3 nucleotides are TGTGCCAGCAGCCGCCCTCGGGGGGGAGTCGACTATGGCTACACCTTC.

This chain connects TRBV30 to TRBJ1-5; no firm D call. V gave up 1 base and J gave up 0 bases, with 4 bases separating them. CDR1 is GTSNPN and CDR2 is SVGIG in the germline V gene (reference sequence). The CDR3 consists of 13 residues. This CDR3 reads CAWSENSNQPQHF. Here the CDR3 DNA reads TGTGCCTGGAGTGAGAATAGCAATCAGCCCCAGCATTTT.